This TCR beta chain was observed in a study of cytomegalovirus exposure and HLA in healthy donors. Germline lookup yields CDR1 LGHNA and CDR2 YSLEER. This CDR3 region has 16 residues. The ends were cut back, 1 base at V and 0 bases at J, with 7 bases in the middle. As to this clone: Antigen specificity is unknown.

It was with 60 Vbeta and 13 Jbeta primers that the PCR ran. This table comes from immunoSEQ multiplex PCR, and its TCRdb copy is limited to in-frame clones, with some not included. The sample holds 140,000 or so clones; roughly 80% are singletons and the top ten take roughly 4%. Study-wide results and caveats: Sequencing depth across donors, presence/absence analyses assumed, was roughly uniform. The authors later found TCR association rates varying by HLA locus, with DRB1 most and HLA-C fewest. Despite most TCR sequences being rare, some public TCRs occurred in many donors. A later analysis, which compared TCR beta chains of equal frequency, found the HLA-associated ones more clonally expanded.

Sequencing was performed on PBMCs. The source of this sequence is a middle-aged woman in good health and CMV-seropositive. The chain employs TRBV4-3 and TRBJ2-6; tentative D call: TRBD1 (5 bases). CDR3 residues: CASSQGGHSGANVLTF. The CDR3 DNA reads TGCGCCAGCAGCCAAGGGGGCCACTCTGGGGCCAACGTCCTGACTTTC.